The 3 T cell receptor beta chains listed next were all sequenced from one sample in a study of cytomegalovirus exposure and HLA in healthy donors. Vbeta (60) and Jbeta (13) primers were used in the PCR. Clones were read by immunoSEQ multiplex PCR, and TCRdb kept only the in-frame ones, dropping some. The sample has around 150,000 clones; about four fifths are singletons. What was sequenced was PBMCs. The receptor source for this set is a woman aged 45-60 years in good health and CMV-seronegative.

This chain links TRBV5-1 with TRBJ1-5; 9 bases fit TRBD1. This CDR3 spans 15 amino acids. Looked up from germline, CDR1 is SGHRS and CDR2 is YFSETQ. The ends lost 0 bases at V and 7 bases at J; junction bases unmatched: 5. Here the CDR3 DNA reads TGCGCCAGCAGCTTGGGGACAGGGGTGAGCCAGCCCCAGCATTTT. Protein product: CASSLGTGVSQPQHF.

V gene TRBV6-5 combines with J gene TRBJ2-7; 9 bases are a match to TRBD1. Per germline, CDR1 MNHEY and CDR2 SVGAGI. V dropped 4 bases and J dropped 5; count of bases not matched to a gene: 9. This CDR3 spans 15 amino acids. CDR3 region: CASSFRTGEAHEQYF. The CDR3 bases are TGTGCCAGCAGTTTTCGGACAGGGGAGGCTCACGAGCAGTACTTC.

The chain carries TRBV19 and TRBJ2-1; D unresolved. V dropped 10 bases and J dropped 2 bases, with 12 bases sitting between them. Germline V gene lookup returns CDR1 LNHDA and CDR2 SQIVND (reference sequence). The CDR3 is 13 residues long. CDR3 DNA sequence: TGTGCCACTCAACAGAGAACCTACAATGAGCAGTTCTTC. Translated: CATQQRTYNEQFF.